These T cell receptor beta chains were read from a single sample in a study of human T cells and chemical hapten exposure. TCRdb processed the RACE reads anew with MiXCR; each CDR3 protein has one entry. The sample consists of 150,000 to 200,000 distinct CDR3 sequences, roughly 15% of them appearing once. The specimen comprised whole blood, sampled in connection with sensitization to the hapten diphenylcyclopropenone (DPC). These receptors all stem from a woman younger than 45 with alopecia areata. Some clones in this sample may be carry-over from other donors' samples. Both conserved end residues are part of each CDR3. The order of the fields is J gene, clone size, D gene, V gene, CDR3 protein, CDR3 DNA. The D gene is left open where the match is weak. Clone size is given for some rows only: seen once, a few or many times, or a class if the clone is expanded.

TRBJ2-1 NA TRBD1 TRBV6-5 CASSYALRKGARDNEQFF TGTGCCAGCAGTTATGCGTTACGGAAGGGGGCAAGGGACAATGAGCAGTTCTTC
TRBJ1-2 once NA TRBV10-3 CAISAHSRGYTF TGTGCCATCAGTGCCCACAGCAGGGGCTACACCTTC
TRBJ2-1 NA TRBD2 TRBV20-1 CSASPLAGNYNEQFF TGCAGTGCTAGCCCACTAGCGGGTAACTACAATGAGCAGTTCTTC
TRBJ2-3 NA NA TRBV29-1 CSVGEATGGTQYF TGCAGCGTTGGGGAGGCGACAGGAGGTACGCAGTATTTT
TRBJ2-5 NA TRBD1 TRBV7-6 CASSAQGAQYF TGTGCCAGCAGCGCCCAGGGGGCCCAGTACTTC
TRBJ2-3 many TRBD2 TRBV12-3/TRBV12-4 CASSDRLAGAGDTQYF TGTGCCAGCAGTGACCGACTAGCGGGCGCCGGGGATACGCAGTATTTT
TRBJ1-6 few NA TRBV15 CATSRVGTLGSPLHF TGTGCCACCAGCAGAGTAGGGACTCTGGGATCACCCCTCCACTTT
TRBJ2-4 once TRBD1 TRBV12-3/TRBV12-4 CASSFGGTGQRNIQYF TGTGCCAGCAGTTTTGGCGGGACAGGCCAAAGAAACATTCAGTACTTC
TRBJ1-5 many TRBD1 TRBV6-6 CASSPRQGPLQPQHF TGTGCCAGCAGTCCTCGACAGGGCCCGTTGCAGCCCCAGCATTTT
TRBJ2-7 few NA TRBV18 CASSPDLRGYEQYF TGTGCCAGCTCCCCTGACCTCAGGGGCTACGAGCAGTACTTC
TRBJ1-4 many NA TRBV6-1 CASSEVQIEKLFF TGTGCCAGCAGTGAGGTCCAAATAGAAAAACTGTTTTTT
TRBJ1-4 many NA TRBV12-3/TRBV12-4 CASSSAGTGDEKLFF TGTGCCAGCAGTTCCGCAGGGACGGGAGATGAAAAACTGTTTTTT
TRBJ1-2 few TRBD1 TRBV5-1 CASSLDGTVWDGYTF TGCGCCAGCAGCTTGGACGGGACAGTCTGGGATGGCTACACCTTC
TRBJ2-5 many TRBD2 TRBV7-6 CASSTWTSAQETQYF TGTGCCAGCAGCACCTGGACTAGCGCACAAGAGACCCAGTACTTC
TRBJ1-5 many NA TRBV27 CASSLLGGGNQPQHF TGTGCCAGCAGTTTATTGGGTGGAGGCAATCAGCCCCAGCATTTT
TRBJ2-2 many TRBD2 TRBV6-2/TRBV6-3 CASSRTSNTGELFF TGTGCCAGCAGTCGGACTAGCAATACCGGGGAGCTGTTTTTT
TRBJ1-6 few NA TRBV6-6 CASTVRPDSPLHF TGTGCCAGCACAGTAAGGCCCGATTCACCCCTCCACTTT
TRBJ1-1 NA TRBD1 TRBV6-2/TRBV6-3 CASSPGTVTEAFF TGTGCCAGCAGCCCCGGGACAGTCACTGAAGCTTTCTTT
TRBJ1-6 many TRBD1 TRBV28 CASTLSGQGGSPLHF TGTGCCAGCACCCTCTCCGGACAGGGTGGCTCACCCCTCCACTTT
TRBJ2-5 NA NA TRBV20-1 CINPPKDREQKGETQYF TGCATCAACCCGCCTAAAGACCGGGAGCAAAAGGGAGAGACCCAGTACTTC
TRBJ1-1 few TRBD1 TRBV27 CASSPGTGRFDTEAFF TGTGCCAGCAGTCCAGGGACAGGGCGGTTTGACACTGAAGCTTTCTTT
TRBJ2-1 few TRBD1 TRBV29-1 CSVRDRGPRGEQFF TGCAGCGTCAGGGACAGGGGACCGCGCGGTGAGCAGTTCTTC
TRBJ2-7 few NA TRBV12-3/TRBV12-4 CASSLEQVLAKQYF TGTGCCAGCAGTTTAGAACAGGTTTTGGCCAAGCAGTACTTC
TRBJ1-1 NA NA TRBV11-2 CASSLGRSTEAFF TGTGCCAGCAGCTTGGGAAGGTCCACTGAAGCTTTCTTT
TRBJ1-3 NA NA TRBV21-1 CASSKKGGGDYTNTIYF TGTGCCAGCAGCAAGAAAGGAGGGGGCGATTATACTAACACCATATATTTT
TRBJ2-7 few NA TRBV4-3 CASSQELASFYEQYF TGCGCCAGCAGCCAAGAACTAGCTAGCTTCTACGAGCAGTACTTC
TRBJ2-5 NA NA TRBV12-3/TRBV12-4 CASSLEGGKETQYF TGTGCCAGCAGTTTGGAAGGGGGTAAAGAGACCCAGTACTTC
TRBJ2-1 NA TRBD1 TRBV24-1 CATSDSGQGSNEQFF TGTGCCACCAGTGATTCAGGACAGGGCAGCAATGAGCAGTTCTTC
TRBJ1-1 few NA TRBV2 CASRRTVMNTEAFF TGTGCCAGCAGACGGACAGTCATGAACACTGAAGCTTTCTTT
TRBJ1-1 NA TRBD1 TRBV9 CASSVTGEMNTEAFF TGTGCCAGCAGCGTTACAGGGGAAATGAACACTGAAGCTTTCTTT
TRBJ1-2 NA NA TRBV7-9 CASSFDSGGDYGYTF TGTGCCAGCAGCTTCGACAGTGGCGGAGACTATGGCTACACCTTC
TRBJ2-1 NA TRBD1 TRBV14 CASSQTGQEQFF TGTGCCAGCAGCCAGACAGGGCAGGAGCAGTTCTTC
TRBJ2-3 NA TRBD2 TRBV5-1 CASSGASGGTDTQYF TGCGCCAGCAGCGGGGCTAGCGGTGGAACAGATACGCAGTATTTT
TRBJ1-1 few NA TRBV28 CASSRVPSRTTEAFF TGTGCCAGCTCTCGGGTCCCAAGTCGTACCACTGAAGCTTTCTTT
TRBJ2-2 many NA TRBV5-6 CASSLVGISMNTGELFF TGTGCCAGCAGCTTGGTGGGGATCTCCATGAACACCGGGGAGCTGTTTTTT
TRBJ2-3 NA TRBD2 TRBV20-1 CSAGIAGATDTQYF TGCAGTGCTGGTATAGCGGGGGCCACGGATACGCAGTATTTT
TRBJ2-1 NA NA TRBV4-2 CGSSQDGTFNEQFF TGTGGCAGCAGCCAAGACGGGACATTCAATGAGCAGTTCTTC
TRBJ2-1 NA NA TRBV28 CASSFPLGGYNKQFF TGTGCCAGCAGTTTTCCCCTAGGCGGCTACAATAAGCAGTTCTTC
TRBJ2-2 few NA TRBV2 CASREGAGELFF TGTGCCAGCAGGGAAGGCGCCGGGGAGCTGTTTTTT
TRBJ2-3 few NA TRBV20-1 CSASRIDTQYF TGCAGTGCTAGTAGAATAGATACGCAGTATTTT
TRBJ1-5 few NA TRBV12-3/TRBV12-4 CASSLARSNQPQHF TGTGCCAGCAGTTTAGCGAGGAGCAATCAGCCCCAGCATTTT
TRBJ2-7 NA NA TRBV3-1 CASSQGEREQYF TGTGCCAGCAGCCAAGGAGAGCGGGAGCAGTACTTC
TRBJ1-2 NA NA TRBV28 CASRDSGSGYGYTF TGTGCCAGCAGAGATTCAGGGTCCGGCTATGGCTACACCTTC
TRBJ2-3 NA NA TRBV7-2 CASSPPERDTQYF TGTGCCAGCAGCCCACCAGAGCGGGATACGCAGTATTTT
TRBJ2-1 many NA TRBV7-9 CASSLGPLGQQFF TGTGCCAGCAGCTTAGGGCCATTGGGCCAGCAGTTCTTC